These T cell receptor beta chains were read from a single sample in a study of shared clonotypes between healthy human individuals. Assay used: immunoSEQ multiplex PCR; TCRdb lists only in-frame clones, some missing. The sample has about 1 million clones, about 70% seen once. The material sequenced was memory CD4+ T cells sorted from blood. These receptor sequences come from a man younger than 35 in good health. CDR3s leave out the opening cysteine and the closing phenylalanine or tryptophan.

v_gene	j_gene	CDR3aa
TRBV5-1	TRBJ1-4	ASSLRTGEMSLF
TRBV9	TRBJ2-1	ASSPRLAGFNEQF
TRBV28	TRBJ2-7	ASSLSGPYEQY
TRBV11-2	TRBJ2-1	ASSLEGGGRHEQF
TRBV5-5	TRBJ2-1	ASSLVGEYNEQF
TRBV5-6	TRBJ2-7	ASSAGNEGLHEQY
TRBV5-1	TRBJ2-5	ASSPTGHPEGAQY
TRBV28	TRBJ2-5	ASSQQGRGQRETQY
TRBV18	TRBJ2-3	ASSRQRDSTDTQY
TRBV18	TRBJ1-1	ASSPGQGKMNTEAF
TRBV5-6	TRBJ2-7	ASSLVMGGTSYEQY
TRBV27	TRBJ1-1	ASSDQRGTEAF
TRBV7-9	TRBJ2-7	ASSHIQQPYEQY
TRBV5-4	NA	ATENGGGLGSYNEQF
TRBV6-1	TRBJ2-3	ASSGSGRGSTDTQY
TRBV7-2	TRBJ2-3	ASSMGLRPDTQY
TRBV6-6	TRBJ2-1	ASSSGPRDEQF
TRBV7-2	TRBJ2-3	ASRLTGTGVSTDTQY
TRBV4-1	TRBJ1-3	ASSPSRDRSSGNTIY
TRBV9	TRBJ2-1	ASSGSGRSYNEQF
TRBV30	TRBJ1-5	AWSKGQPQH
TRBV7-2	TRBJ2-5	ASSLAGAETQY
TRBV28	TRBJ1-1	ASSFLTEAF
TRBV11-2	TRBJ1-2	ASSFYGRNYGYT
TRBV15	TRBJ2-7	ATSRGWGDEQY
TRBV5-1	TRBJ2-7	ASSLRGVPYEQY
TRBV6-5	TRBJ1-6	ASSYGQGGYSPLH
TRBV6-6	TRBJ1-2	ASSYSRTGELYGYT
TRBV6-5	TRBJ2-3	ASSLPGTDTQY
TRBV19	TRBJ1-5	ASRDTYSNQPQH
TRBV6-6	TRBJ1-3	ASSSPGRLSGNTIY
TRBV5-1	TRBJ1-6	ASSLGGTGNNSPLH
TRBV6-6	TRBJ2-3	ASSYGTGFAEGQY